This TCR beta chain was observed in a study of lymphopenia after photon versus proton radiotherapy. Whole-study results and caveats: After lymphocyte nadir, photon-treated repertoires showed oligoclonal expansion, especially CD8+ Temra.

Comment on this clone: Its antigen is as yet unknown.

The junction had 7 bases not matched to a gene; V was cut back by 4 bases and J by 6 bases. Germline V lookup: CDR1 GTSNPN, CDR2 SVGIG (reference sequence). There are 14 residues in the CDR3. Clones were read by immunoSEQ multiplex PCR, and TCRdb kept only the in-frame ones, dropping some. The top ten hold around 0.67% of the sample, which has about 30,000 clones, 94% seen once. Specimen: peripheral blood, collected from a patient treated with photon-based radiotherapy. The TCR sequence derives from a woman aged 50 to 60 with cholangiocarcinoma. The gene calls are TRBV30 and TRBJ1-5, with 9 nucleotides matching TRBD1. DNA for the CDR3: TGTGCCTGGAACACAGGGGGCGCCTTTCAGCCCCAGCATTTT. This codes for CAWNTGGAFQPQHF.